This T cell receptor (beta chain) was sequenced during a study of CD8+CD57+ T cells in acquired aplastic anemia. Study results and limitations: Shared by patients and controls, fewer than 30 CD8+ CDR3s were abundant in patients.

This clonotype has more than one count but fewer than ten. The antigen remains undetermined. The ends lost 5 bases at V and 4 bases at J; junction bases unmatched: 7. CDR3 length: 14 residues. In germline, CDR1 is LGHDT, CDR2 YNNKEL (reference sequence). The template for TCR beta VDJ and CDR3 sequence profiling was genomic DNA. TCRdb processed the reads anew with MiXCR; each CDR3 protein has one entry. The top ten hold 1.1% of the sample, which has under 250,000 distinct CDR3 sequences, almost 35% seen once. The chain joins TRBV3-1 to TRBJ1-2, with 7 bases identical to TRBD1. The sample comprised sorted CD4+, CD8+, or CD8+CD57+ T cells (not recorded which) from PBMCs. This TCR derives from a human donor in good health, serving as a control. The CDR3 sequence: CASSEKWDSYGYTF. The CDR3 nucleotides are TGTGCCAGCAGCGAAAAGTGGGACAGCTATGGCTACACCTTC.